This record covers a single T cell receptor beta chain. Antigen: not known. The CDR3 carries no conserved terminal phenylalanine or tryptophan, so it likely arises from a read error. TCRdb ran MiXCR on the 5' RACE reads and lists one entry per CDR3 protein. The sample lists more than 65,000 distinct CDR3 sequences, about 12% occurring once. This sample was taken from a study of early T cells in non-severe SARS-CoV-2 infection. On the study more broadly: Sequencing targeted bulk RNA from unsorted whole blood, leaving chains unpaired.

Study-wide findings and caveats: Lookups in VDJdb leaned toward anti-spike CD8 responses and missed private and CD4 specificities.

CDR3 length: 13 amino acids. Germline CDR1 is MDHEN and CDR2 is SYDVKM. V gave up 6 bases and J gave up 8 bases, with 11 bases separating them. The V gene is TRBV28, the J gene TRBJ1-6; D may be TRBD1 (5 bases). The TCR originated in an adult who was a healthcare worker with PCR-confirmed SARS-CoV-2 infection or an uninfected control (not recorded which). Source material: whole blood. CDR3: CASRQFRDSPLHY. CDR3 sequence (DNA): TGTGCCAGCAGACAGTTCAGGGATTCACCCCTCCACTAT.